The T cell receptor (beta chain) described here comes from a study of beta chain features in type 1 diabetes. On the study more broadly: All samples yielded 100 million to 140 million examined sorted cells. Findings of the study overall: Patients' naive, central memory and regulatory TCRB repertoires appeared more alike than those of healthy donors. Shortening of TCRB CDR3s, moderate but significant, appeared in all four CD4+ subsets of Type 1 diabetes patients.

Expressed TCRB transcripts were sequenced, since all the RNA that had been isolated was reverse transcribed. TCRdb keeps only in-frame clones here, not all; method: immunoSEQ multiplex PCR. The sample contains 300,000 or so clones, roughly 13% of which appear only once. With respect to this clone: Its antigen remains unknown.

The CDR3 spans 16 residues. CDR1 and CDR2 from the germline V gene are SGHNT and YYREEE (reference sequence). The V gene end was trimmed by 0 bases and the J gene end by 6 bases; junction bases not matched to a gene: 8. The gene calls are TRBV5-4 and TRBJ2-1, with 8 bases that match TRBD2. The sample taken for sequencing was naive CD4+ T cells from blood. The clonotype was recovered from a woman younger than 30 with type 1 diabetes. The chain's CDR3 is CASSLAGKREFNEQFF. The CDR3 coding sequence is TGTGCCAGCAGCTTGGCCGGCAAGCGGGAGTTCAATGAGCAGTTCTTC. Full variable domain (rest looked up from reference TRBV5-4 and TRBJ2-1): ETGVTQSPTHLIKTRGQQVTLRCSSQSGHNTVSWYQQALGQGPQFIFQYYREEENGRGNFPPRFSGLQFPNYSSELNVNALELDDSALYLCASSLAGKREFNEQFFGPGTRLTVL.